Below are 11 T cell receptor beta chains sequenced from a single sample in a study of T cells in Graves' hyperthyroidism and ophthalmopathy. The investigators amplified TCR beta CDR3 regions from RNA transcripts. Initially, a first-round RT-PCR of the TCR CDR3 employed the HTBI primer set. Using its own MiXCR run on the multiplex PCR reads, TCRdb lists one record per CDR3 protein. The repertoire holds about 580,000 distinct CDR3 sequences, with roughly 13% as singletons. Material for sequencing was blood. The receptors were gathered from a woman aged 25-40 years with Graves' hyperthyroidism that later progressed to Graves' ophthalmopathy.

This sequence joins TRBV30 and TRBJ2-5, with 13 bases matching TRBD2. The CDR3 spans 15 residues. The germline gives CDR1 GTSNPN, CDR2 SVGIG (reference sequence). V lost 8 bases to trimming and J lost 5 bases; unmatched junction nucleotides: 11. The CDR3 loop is CAGRTSGSGMETQYF. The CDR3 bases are TGTGCCGGCCGGACTAGCGGGAGCGGCATGGAGACCCAGTACTTC.

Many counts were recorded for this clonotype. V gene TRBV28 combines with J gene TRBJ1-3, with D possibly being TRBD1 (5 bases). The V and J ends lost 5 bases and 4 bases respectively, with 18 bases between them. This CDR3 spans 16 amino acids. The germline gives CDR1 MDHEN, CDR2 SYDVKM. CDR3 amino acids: CASSTPQGTTGNTIYF. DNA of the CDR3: TGTGCCAGCAGTACTCCCCAAGGGACCACCGGAAACACCATATATTTT.

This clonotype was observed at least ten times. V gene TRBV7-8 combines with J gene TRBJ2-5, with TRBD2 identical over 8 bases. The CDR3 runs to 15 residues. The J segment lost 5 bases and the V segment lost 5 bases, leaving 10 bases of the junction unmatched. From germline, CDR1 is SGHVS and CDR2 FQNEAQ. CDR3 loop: CASSPPGTRGETQYF. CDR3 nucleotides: TGTGCCAGCAGCCCACCCGGGACTAGAGGGGAGACCCAGTACTTC.

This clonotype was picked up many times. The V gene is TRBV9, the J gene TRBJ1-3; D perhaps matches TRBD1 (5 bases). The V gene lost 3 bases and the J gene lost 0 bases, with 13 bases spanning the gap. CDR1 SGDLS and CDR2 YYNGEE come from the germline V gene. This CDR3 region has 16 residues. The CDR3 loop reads CASSAQGRFSGNTIYF. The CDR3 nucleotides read TGTGCCAGCAGCGCTCAGGGACGGTTCTCTGGAAACACCATATATTTT.

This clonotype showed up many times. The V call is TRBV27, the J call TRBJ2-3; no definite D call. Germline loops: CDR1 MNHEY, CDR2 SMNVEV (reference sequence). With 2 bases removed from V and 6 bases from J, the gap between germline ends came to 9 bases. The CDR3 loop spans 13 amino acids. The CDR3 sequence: CASSLPFGDTQYF. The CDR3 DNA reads TGTGCCAGCAGTTTACCTTTTGGCGATACGCAGTATTTT.

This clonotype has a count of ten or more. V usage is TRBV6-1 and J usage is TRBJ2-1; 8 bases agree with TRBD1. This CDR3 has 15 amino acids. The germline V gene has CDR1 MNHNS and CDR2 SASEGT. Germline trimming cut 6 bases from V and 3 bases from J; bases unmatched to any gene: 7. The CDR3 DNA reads TGTGCCAGCAGCCCGGGACAGGCTCTCTACAATGAGCAGTTCTTC. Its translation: CASSPGQALYNEQFF.

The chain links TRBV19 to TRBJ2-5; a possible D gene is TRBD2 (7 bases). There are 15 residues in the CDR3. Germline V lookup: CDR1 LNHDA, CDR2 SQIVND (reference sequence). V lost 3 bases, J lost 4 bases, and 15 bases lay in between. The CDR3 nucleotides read TGTGCCAGTAGTATGGGGGGGGGGCTTGGAGAGACCCAGTACTTC. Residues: CASSMGGGLGETQYF. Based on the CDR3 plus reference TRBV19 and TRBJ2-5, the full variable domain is DGGITQSPKYLFRKEGQNVTLSCEQNLNHDAMYWYRQDPGQGLRLIYYSQIVNDFQKGDIAEGYSVSREKKESFPLTVTSAQKNPTAFYLCASSMGGGLGETQYFGPGTRLLVL.

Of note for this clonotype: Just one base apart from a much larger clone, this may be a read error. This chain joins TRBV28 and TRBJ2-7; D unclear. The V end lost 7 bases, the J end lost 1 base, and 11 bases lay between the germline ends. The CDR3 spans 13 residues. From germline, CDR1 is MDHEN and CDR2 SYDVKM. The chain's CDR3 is CASIPPVSYEQYF. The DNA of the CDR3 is TGTGCCAGCATTCCGCCCGTATCCTACGAGCAGTACTTC.

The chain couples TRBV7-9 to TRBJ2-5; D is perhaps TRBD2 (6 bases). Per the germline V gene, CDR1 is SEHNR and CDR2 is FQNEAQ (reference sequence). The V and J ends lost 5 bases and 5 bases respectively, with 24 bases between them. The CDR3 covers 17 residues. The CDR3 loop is CASSTSRLGGDWETQYF. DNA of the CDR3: TGTGCCAGCAGCACTTCACGTTTGGGCGGGGACTGGGAGACCCAGTACTTC.

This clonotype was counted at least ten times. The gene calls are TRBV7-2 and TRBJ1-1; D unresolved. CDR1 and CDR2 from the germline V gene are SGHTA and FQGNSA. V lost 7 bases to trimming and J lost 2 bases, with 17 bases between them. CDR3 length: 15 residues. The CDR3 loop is CASNRHMMGNTEAFF. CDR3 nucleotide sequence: TGTGCCAGCAACCGCCACATGATGGGAAACACTGAAGCTTTCTTT.

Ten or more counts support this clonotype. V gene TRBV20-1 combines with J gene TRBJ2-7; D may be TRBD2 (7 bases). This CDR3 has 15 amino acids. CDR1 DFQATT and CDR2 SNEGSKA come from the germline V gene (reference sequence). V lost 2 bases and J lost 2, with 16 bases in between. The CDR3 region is CSARIGRGGPYEQYF. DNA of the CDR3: TGCAGTGCTAGAATTGGGCGCGGGGGCCCCTACGAGCAGTACTTC.